The 26 T cell receptor beta chains below all came from one sample that was sequenced in a study of molecular identifiers for immune sequencing clone quantification. TCRdb reanalysed the PCR reads using MiXCR and keeps one entry per CDR3 protein. The sample yields 300,000 to 400,000 distinct CDR3 sequences, about 22% seen once. The specimen sequenced was naive CD8+ T cells from blood, with Jurkat cell RNA spiked in. Subset of the sample: FACS-sorted CD8+CD4-CCR7+CD45RA+ naive T cells. These receptors were collected from a human donor in good health. Some libraries in this study had Jurkat cell RNA spiked in.

This clonotype was seen a single time. Possible read error: a much larger clone is one base away. The gene calls are TRBV28 and TRBJ2-3; 10 nucleotides line up with TRBD2. The CDR3 contains 15 residues. V was pared by 4 bases and J by 6 bases, with 7 bases of the junction left unmatched. CDR1 is MDHEN, CDR2 SYDVKM, per germline. The chain's CDR3 is CASSSLAGNVDTQYF. The CDR3 DNA sequence: TGTGCCAGCAGTTCACTAGCGGGGAACGTCGATACGCAGTATTTT.

This clonotype was seen many times. The chain carries TRBV27 and TRBJ2-3, with TRBD2 matching over 12 bases. The CDR3 length is 16 residues. The V gene end was trimmed by 4 bases and the J gene end by 2 bases; junction bases not matched to a gene: 4. Germline-derived CDR1 and CDR2 are MNHEY and SMNVEV (reference sequence). This CDR3 is CASSYGLAGTTDTQYF. CDR3 nucleotide sequence: TGTGCCAGCAGTTACGGACTAGCGGGGACCACAGATACGCAGTATTTT.

This clonotype was detected only a few times. The chain has TRBV5-5 and TRBJ1-1; D may be TRBD1 (5 bases). Trimming left V 4 bases short and J 12 bases short, with 13 bases between. CDR1 is SGHKS, CDR2 YYEKEE, per germline (reference sequence). The CDR3 has 11 amino acids. The CDR3 spells CASSRDGATFF. CDR3 DNA: TGTGCCAGCAGCCGGGACGGAGCGACTTTCTTT.

Ten or more counts support this clonotype. CDR3 residues: CSASGTGYTEAFF. The CDR3 DNA is TGCAGCGCCTCCGGGACAGGGTACACTGAAGCTTTCTTT. The rearrangement uses TRBV29-1 and TRBJ1-1; 9 nucleotides match TRBD1. V trimming: 7 bases; J trimming: 3 bases; junction bases outside the gene matches: 6. This CDR3 is built from 13 residues. Germline-derived CDR1 and CDR2 are SQVTM and ANQGSEA.

This chain links TRBV10-3 with TRBJ2-3, with D possibly matching TRBD2 (6 bases). Germline-derived CDR1 and CDR2 are ENHRY and SYGVKD. V dropped 3 bases and J dropped 1 base, with 8 bases sitting between them. The CDR3 runs to 14 residues. This chain's CDR3 is CAISESGGTDTQYF. CDR3 sequence (DNA): TGTGCCATCAGTGAATCGGGAGGCACAGATACGCAGTATTTT.

This clonotype was counted at least ten times. V usage is TRBV29-1 and J usage is TRBJ2-7; no reliable D call. The germline CDR1 and CDR2 sequences are SQVTM and ANQGSEA. V was pared by 6 bases and J by 6 bases, with 15 bases between. This CDR3 has 12 amino acids. The CDR3 reads CSVLGPLGEQYF. The DNA of the CDR3 is TGCAGCGTCCTAGGGCCGCTCGGCGAGCAGTACTTC.

Worth noting for this clonotype: This sequence may be a read error, since a much larger clone differs from it by one base. The V call is TRBV7-8, the J call TRBJ2-5; no firm D call. Germline V gene sequence: CDR1 SGHVS, CDR2 FQNEAQ. The CDR3 has 14 residues. The CDR3 loop reads CASSLVGRQETQCF. For the CDR3, the DNA is TGTGCCAGCAGCTTAGTCGGGCGCCAAGAGACCCAGTGCTTC.

This clonotype was seen many times. V is TRBV4-3 and J is TRBJ1-1; D uncertain. CDR1 and CDR2 from the germline V gene are LGHNA and YSLEER. This CDR3 is built from 15 residues. The ends were cut back, 0 bases at V and 3 bases at J, with 11 bases in the middle. The CDR3 DNA reads TGCGCCAGCAGCCAAGACGTGGTTACATACACTGAAGCTTTCTTT. Protein: CASSQDVVTYTEAFF.

The rearrangement uses TRBV6-2 or TRBV6-3 and TRBJ2-5; no reliable D call. The V gene lost 2 bases and the J gene lost 0 bases, with 4 bases spanning the gap. Germline values: CDR1 MNHEY, CDR2 SVGEGT. The CDR3 contains 13 residues. DNA for the CDR3: TGTGCCAGCAGTTACGGGAACCAAGAGACCCAGTACTTC. As protein: CASSYGNQETQYF.

This clonotype was picked up many times. The V and J genes are TRBV9 and TRBJ2-3, with TRBD2 matching over 9 bases. Losses at the gene ends were 2 bases for V and 5 bases for J; bases not matched to a gene: 9. The CDR3 has 16 residues. From germline, CDR1 is SGDLS and CDR2 YYNGEE. Here the CDR3 reads CASSVYSGGRGDTQYF. The DNA of the CDR3 is TGTGCCAGCAGCGTTTATAGCGGGGGCCGAGGAGATACGCAGTATTTT.

The table lists this clonotype with many counts. The chain joins TRBV6-2 or TRBV6-3 to TRBJ1-5; no clear D. V gave up 5 bases and J gave up 2 bases, with 10 bases separating them. The CDR3 runs 14 residues. The germline gives CDR1 MNHEY, CDR2 SVGEGT. The DNA for the CDR3 is TGTGCCAGCAGTGAAGGCGTCGGCAATCAGCCCCAGCATTTT. Translated, it gives CASSEGVGNQPQHF.

In its sample, this clonotype was seen many times. The genes are TRBV13 and TRBJ1-2, with 7 bases that match TRBD1. The CDR3 spans 15 residues. Germline CDR1 reads PRHDT; CDR2 reads FYEKMQ (reference sequence). V dropped 5 bases and J dropped 3; count of bases not matched to a gene: 9. This CDR3 reads CASSPRQGNHYGYTF. In DNA, the CDR3 is TGTGCCAGCAGCCCCAGACAGGGCAATCACTATGGCTACACCTTC.

This clonotype was recorded many times. The J gene is TRBJ2-6, the V gene TRBV2, with no clear D. V lost 5 bases and J 0 bases, leaving 8 bases between the germline ends. Germline V gives CDR1 SNHLY, CDR2 FYNNEI. The CDR3 consists of 15 residues. CDR3 coding DNA: TGTGCCAGCAGTTATCGAACCTCTGGGGCCAACGTCCTGACTTTC. Amino acids: CASSYRTSGANVLTF.

This clonotype was seen repeatedly, ten times or more. The V call is TRBV19, the J call TRBJ1-1; 7 nucleotides agree with TRBD1. Per the germline V gene, CDR1 is LNHDA and CDR2 is SQIVND (reference sequence). CDR3 length equals 15 residues. Trimming cost V 5 bases and J 3 bases; bases outside gene matches: 9. CDR3 DNA: TGTGCCAGTAGTGCCGAACAGGGGTTGGACACTGAAGCTTTCTTT. Its translation is CASSAEQGLDTEAFF.

The J gene is TRBJ2-7, the V gene TRBV30; D not resolved. The CDR3 has 12 amino acids. Between the trimmed V and J ends, which lost 0 bases and 0 bases, there was a span of 3 bases. Germline CDR1 is GTSNPN and CDR2 is SVGIG (reference sequence). Here the CDR3 DNA reads TGTGCCTGGAGTGTAATCTCCTACGAGCAGTACTTC. This sequence encodes CAWSVISYEQYF.

V is TRBV15 and J is TRBJ1-1, with 7 bases aligning to TRBD1. Germline values: CDR1 LNHNV, CDR2 YYDKDF (reference sequence). The CDR3 runs 13 residues. V was clipped by 5 bases and J by 5 bases; unmatched bases: 5. The CDR3 DNA sequence: TGTGCCACCAGCCTCACCAGGGGGACTGAAGCTTTCTTT. Its translation is CATSLTRGTEAFF.

The chain uses TRBV28 and TRBJ1-3; no definite D call. Trimming pared 2 bases from V and 0 bases from J, leaving 8 bases between. The CDR3 is made up of 15 amino acids. Germline assignment: CDR1 MDHEN and CDR2 SYDVKM. CDR3 in DNA: TGTGCCAGCAGTTTACTGGCCTCCTCTGGAAACACCATATATTTT. This gives the protein CASSLLASSGNTIYF.

Many counts were recorded for this clonotype. The rearrangement uses TRBV7-2 and TRBJ2-3; D unresolved. The CDR3 sequence is 11 residues long. Germline V CDR1 and CDR2: SGHTA, FQGNSA. V dropped 8 bases and J dropped 3 bases, with 6 bases sitting between them. Here the CDR3 reads CASLGTDTQYF. CDR3 nucleotides: TGTGCCAGCCTCGGGACAGATACGCAGTATTTT.

A word on this clonotype: This may be a read error: a much more frequent sequence differs by one nucleotide. The chain combines TRBV12-3 or TRBV12-4 with TRBJ2-3, with a tentative D call TRBD1 (6 bases). The CDR3 length is 15 residues. V was pared by 6 bases and J by 2 bases, with 15 bases between. CDR3 nucleotides: TGTGCCAGCAGCCCGGGCAGGGGCCTCACAGATACGCAGTATTTT. It yields the protein CASSPGRGLTDTQYF.

This clonotype was counted many times. The CDR3 nucleotides read TGTGCCAGCAGGCGGACAGGGCCTACTAGCACAGATACGCAGTATTTT. It specifies CASRRTGPTSTDTQYF. The chain recombines TRBV6-6 with TRBJ2-3; 8 bases fit TRBD1. The V segment lost 6 bases and the J segment 0 bases; nucleotides outside the gene matches: 8. Germline lookup yields CDR1 MNHNY and CDR2 SVGAGI (reference sequence). The CDR3 extends over 16 amino acids.

This clonotype was counted at least ten times. Written as DNA, the CDR3 is TGTGCCAGAAGCTCTCACCCCAGGCAGCCCCAGCATTTT. This codes for CARSSHPRQPQHF. This chain links TRBV5-3 with TRBJ1-5; no clear D gene. Being an ORF, TRBV5-3 has a function that is uncertain. This CDR3 comprises 13 residues. V was trimmed by 3 bases and J by 7 bases, leaving 11 bases between them.

This clonotype was counted ten times or more. This rearrangement joins TRBV30 to TRBJ2-7, with unresolved D. Germline lookup yields CDR1 GTSNPN and CDR2 SVGIG (reference sequence). The CDR3 extends over 12 amino acids. The V end was cut by 2 bases, the J end by 4 bases, with 9 bases between. CDR3: CAWSRENYEQYF. CDR3 DNA: TGTGCCTGGAGTAGAGAAAATTACGAGCAGTACTTC.

On this clonotype itself: Since a much larger clone is just one base distant, this may be a read error. The gene calls are TRBV2 and TRBJ2-7; possibly TRBD1 or TRBD2 for D (5 bases each). CDR1 is SNHLY, CDR2 FYNNEI, per germline. The CDR3 length is 15 residues. In DNA, the CDR3 is TGTGCCAGCAGCCCTATGACACGGGACCTATACGAGCGGTACTTC. Translation gives CASSPMTRDLYERYF.

This clonotype was seen a handful of times. The V call is TRBV30, the J call TRBJ2-5; TRBD2 matches at 16 bases. The CDR3 contains 16 residues. V gave up 4 bases and J gave up 7 bases; unmatched junction bases: 9. Per germline, CDR1 GTSNPN and CDR2 SVGIG (reference sequence). CDR3 in DNA: TGTGCCTGGACCGCGGGACTAGCGGGGGGGACAGGGACCCAGTACTTC. As protein: CAWTAGLAGGTGTQYF.

This clonotype was observed at least ten times. The rearrangement uses TRBV6-1 and TRBJ2-1; no reliable D call. The V gene's germline CDR1 is MNHNS and CDR2 SASEGT. The CDR3 consists of 15 residues. V gave up 3 bases and J gave up 3 bases, with 12 bases separating them. In DNA, the CDR3 is TGTGCCAGCAGTGAGTTGGGGAAGCTCTACAATGAGCAGTTCTTC. It is translated as CASSELGKLYNEQFF.

This clonotype was recorded many times. The genes are TRBV7-9 and TRBJ2-1; 9 nucleotides match TRBD2. This CDR3 is built from 16 residues. Germline V CDR1 and CDR2: SEHNR, FQNEAQ (reference sequence). J gave up 7 bases and V 4 bases, and 11 bases lay outside the gene matches. The CDR3 region has the DNA TGTGCCAGCAGCTCGCCACTCCTAGCGGGAAGGAATGAGCAGTTCTTC. Protein product: CASSSPLLAGRNEQFF.